What follows are 9 T cell receptor beta chains derived from one specimen sequenced in a study of blood T cell repertoires in COVID-19 (dated by TCRdb to about 2020). The receptor library was made with the immunoSEQ multiplex PCR assay. The immuneACCESS repertoire file appears here via TCRdb, limited to in-frame rearrangements. These files lack a portion of the clones; in checked studies, under half of the deficit traces to unresolved V genes, and the cause of the others is not known. The table for this sample lists some 120,000 clones; around four fifths of them were counted only once. Over 2% of the sample is held by the ten biggest clonotypes. The sequenced sample was peripheral blood. The source of these receptors is a young man with acute or convalescent COVID-19.

DNA for the CDR3: TGTGCCTGGGGACTAGCGGGAGTGGTAGATACGCAGTATTTT. Encoded protein: CAWGLAGVVDTQYF. The J gene is TRBJ2-3, the V gene TRBV30, with 13 bases identical to TRBD2. V trimming: 5 bases; J trimming: 5 bases; junction bases outside the gene matches: 4. The CDR3 runs to 14 residues. CDR1 is GTSNPN and CDR2 is SVGIG in the germline V gene (reference sequence).

For this clone: The junction shows a germline mismatch at one end, possibly a read error. The chain couples TRBV11-2 to TRBJ1-2; TRBD1 aligns across 9 bases. The V gene's germline CDR1 is SGHAT and CDR2 FQNNGV. This CDR3 comprises 15 residues. CDR3 residues: CASSLARTGAIGRVF. In nucleotides, the CDR3 is TGTGCCAGCAGCTTAGCCCGGACAGGGGCCATCGGAAGGGTCTTC.

The chain is built from TRBV7-6 and TRBJ1-1; TRBD1 matches 7 bases. The CDR3 contains 16 residues. With 1 base clipped from V and 6 bases from J, the junction kept 11 bases outside the gene matches. CDR1 is SGHVS and CDR2 is FNYEAQ in the germline V gene. CDR3 region: CASSLEAVQGPSEAFF. The CDR3 DNA follows: TGTGCCAGCAGCTTAGAAGCGGTACAGGGGCCTTCTGAAGCTTTCTTT.

The CDR3 loop is CASSVGEYNEQFF. The CDR3 DNA reads as TGTGCCAGCAGCGTAGGGGAGTACAATGAGCAGTTCTTC. The J gene is TRBJ2-1, the V gene TRBV9; TRBD2 is a possible D gene (5 bases). CDR1 is SGDLS, CDR2 YYNGEE, per germline. CDR3 length: 13 residues. V lost 0 bases and J 4 bases, leaving 5 bases between the germline ends.

This clone was seen a single time. The chain joins TRBV5-6 to TRBJ2-3, with 8 nucleotides matching TRBD1. J was trimmed by 4 bases and V by 0 bases; bases with no gene match: 7. Germline-derived CDR1 and CDR2 are SGHDT and YYEEEE. This CDR3 is 16 amino acids long. In nucleotides, the CDR3 is TGTGCCAGCAGCTTGGCCGGCGGACAGGGTGCAGATACGCAGTATTTT. As protein: CASSLAGGQGADTQYF.

V and J are TRBV19 and TRBJ1-1; 7 nucleotides agree with TRBD1. CDR3 length equals 12 residues. Germline values: CDR1 LNHDA, CDR2 SQIVND (reference sequence). V trimming: 5 bases; J trimming: 8 bases; junction bases outside the gene matches: 5. DNA of the CDR3: TGTGCCAGTAGTCCCCGGGACAGAGAAGCTTTCTTT. Translated, it gives CASSPRDREAFF.

This chain's CDR3 is CASSHVGRKKNQPQHF. DNA of the CDR3: TGCGCCAGCAGCCACGTGGGCAGGAAGAAAAATCAGCCCCAGCATTTT. The V and J genes are TRBV4-1 and TRBJ1-5; unclear D gene. The CDR3 totals 16 residues. Between the trimmed V and J ends, which lost 3 bases and 4 bases, there was a span of 16 bases. CDR1 MGHRA and CDR2 YSYEKL come from the germline V gene.

The rearrangement joins TRBV3-1 (or the pseudogene TRBV3-2) to TRBJ2-5, with 9 bases matching TRBD2. This CDR3 is 16 amino acids long. J was trimmed by 5 bases and V by 4 bases; bases with no gene match: 11. Germline loops: CDR1 LGHDT, CDR2 YNNKEL (reference sequence). CDR3 protein: CASSPSGAGGRETQYF. Here the CDR3 DNA reads TGTGCCAGCAGCCCATCCGGAGCGGGGGGCCGTGAGACCCAGTACTTC.

The chain recombines TRBV3-1 (or the pseudogene TRBV3-2) with TRBJ1-1; TRBD1 agrees at 7 bases. This CDR3 is 15 amino acids long. Germline V gene lookup returns CDR1 LGHDT and CDR2 YNNKEL (reference sequence). Trimming took 3 bases from V and 1 from J; bases not matched to a gene: 5. The CDR3 loop reads CASSHQGVANTEAFF. The CDR3 DNA reads TGTGCCAGCAGCCATCAGGGGGTGGCGAACACTGAAGCTTTCTTT.